This is a list of T cell receptor beta chains from one sample in a study of beta chain features in type 1 diabetes. Sequenced by immunoSEQ multiplex PCR; TCRdb stores in-frame clones only, minus some. Found here are around 300,000 clones, over 14% of them singletons; the top ten hold approximately 0.015%. The specimen was naive CD4+ T cells from blood. All receptors come from a man younger than 30 with type 1 diabetes. Both conserved end residues are part of each CDR3. A D gene is named only where the DNA matches it firmly. Rows give clone size only sometimes, using once, few, many, or a class for an expanded clone.

v_gene,d_gene,j_gene,abundance,CDR3aa,CDR3nt
TRBV18,NA,TRBJ2-7,few,CASSLSGSSYEQYF,TGTGCCAGCTCACTCTCCGGGTCTTCCTACGAGCAGTACTTC
TRBV23-1,TRBD1,TRBJ1-5,few,CASCIPGQGARGNQPQHF,TGCGCCAGCTGCATTCCGGGACAGGGGGCGCGTGGCAATCAGCCCCAGCATTTT
TRBV20-1,NA,TRBJ1-1,NA,CSAERGNGAFF,TGCAGTGCTGAGAGAGGGAATGGAGCTTTCTTT
TRBV4-1,TRBD2,TRBJ2-1,NA,CASRPRGGVEQFF,TGCGCCAGCAGACCTCGGGGGGGGGTTGAGCAGTTCTTC
TRBV4-1,NA,TRBJ2-6,NA,CASSQSIGSSGANVLTF,TGCGCCAGCAGCCAATCTATAGGGAGCTCTGGGGCCAACGTCCTGACTTTC
TRBV29-1,TRBD2,TRBJ2-5,NA,CSVGPRLASETQYF,TGCAGCGTTGGTCCGAGACTAGCTTCCGAGACCCAGTACTTC
TRBV2,TRBD2,TRBJ2-7,NA,CASSEVVAGEQYF,TGTGCCAGCAGTGAAGTGGTAGCGGGAGAGCAGTACTTC
TRBV28,TRBD1,TRBJ2-7,NA,CASRRPGTGYEQYF,TGTGCCAGCAGACGTCCCGGGACAGGATACGAGCAGTACTTC
TRBV4-3,NA,TRBJ2-3,many,CASSHAKGLSTDTQYF,TGCGCCAGCAGCCACGCAAAGGGACTGAGCACAGATACGCAGTATTTT
TRBV5-1,TRBD1,TRBJ1-6,few,CASSSRQGWDSPLHF,TGCGCCAGCAGCTCGCGACAGGGCTGGGATTCACCCCTCCACTTT
TRBV6-5,NA,TRBJ2-1,NA,CASSALASNEQFF,TGTGCCAGCAGTGCCTTAGCGTCGAATGAGCAGTTCTTC
TRBV5-1,NA,TRBJ1-2,few,CASSFEDGYTF,TGCGCCAGCAGCTTTGAGGATGGCTACACCTTC
TRBV29-1,NA,TRBJ2-7,NA,CSVRNRETYEQYF,TGCAGCGTTAGGAACAGGGAGACCTACGAGCAGTACTTC
TRBV7-9,NA,TRBJ2-2,once,CASSLAGSGGELFF,TGTGCCAGCAGCTTAGCAGGGAGCGGCGGGGAGCTGTTTTTT